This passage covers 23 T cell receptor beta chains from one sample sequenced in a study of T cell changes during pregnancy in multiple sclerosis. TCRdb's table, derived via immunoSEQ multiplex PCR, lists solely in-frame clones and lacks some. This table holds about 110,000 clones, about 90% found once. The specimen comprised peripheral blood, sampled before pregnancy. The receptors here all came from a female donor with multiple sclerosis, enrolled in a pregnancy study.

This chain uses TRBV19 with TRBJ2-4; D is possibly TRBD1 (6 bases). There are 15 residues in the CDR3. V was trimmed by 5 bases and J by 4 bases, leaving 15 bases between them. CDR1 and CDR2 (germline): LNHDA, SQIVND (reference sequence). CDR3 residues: CASSLAGTYKNIQYF. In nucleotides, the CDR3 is TGTGCCAGTAGTCTCGCCGGGACATATAAAAACATTCAGTACTTC.

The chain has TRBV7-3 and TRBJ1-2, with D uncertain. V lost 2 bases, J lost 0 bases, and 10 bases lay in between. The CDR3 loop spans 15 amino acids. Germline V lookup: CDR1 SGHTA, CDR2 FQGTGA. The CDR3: CASSLEGLSNYGYTF. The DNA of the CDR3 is TGTGCCAGCAGCTTAGAAGGACTTTCTAACTATGGCTACACCTTC.

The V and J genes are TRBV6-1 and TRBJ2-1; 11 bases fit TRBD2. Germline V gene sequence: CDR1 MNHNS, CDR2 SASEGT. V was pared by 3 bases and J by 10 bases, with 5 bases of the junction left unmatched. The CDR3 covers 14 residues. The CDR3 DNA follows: TGTGCCAGCAGTGAGTCACTAGCGGGGGCGGAGCAGTTCTTC. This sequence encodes CASSESLAGAEQFF.

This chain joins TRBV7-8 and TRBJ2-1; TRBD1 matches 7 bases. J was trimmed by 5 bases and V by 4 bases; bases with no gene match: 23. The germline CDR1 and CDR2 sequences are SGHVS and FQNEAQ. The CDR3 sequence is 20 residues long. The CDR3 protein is CASSSSPRVKKGQSNNEQFF. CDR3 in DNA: TGTGCCAGCAGCTCCTCTCCCCGTGTGAAAAAGGGACAGTCCAACAATGAGCAGTTCTTC.

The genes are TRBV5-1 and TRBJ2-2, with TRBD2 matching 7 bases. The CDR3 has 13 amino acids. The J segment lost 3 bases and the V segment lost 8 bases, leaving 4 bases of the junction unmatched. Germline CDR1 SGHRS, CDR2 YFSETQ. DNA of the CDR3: TGCGCCAGTGAACTAGCGCACACCGGGGAGCTGTTTTTT. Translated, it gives CASELAHTGELFF.

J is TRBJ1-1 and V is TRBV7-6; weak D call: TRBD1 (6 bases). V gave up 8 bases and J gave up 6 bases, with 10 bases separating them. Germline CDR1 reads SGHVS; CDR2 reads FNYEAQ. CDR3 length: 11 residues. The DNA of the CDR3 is TGTGCCAGCCTACAGGGTTCTGAAGCTTTCTTT. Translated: CASLQGSEAFF.

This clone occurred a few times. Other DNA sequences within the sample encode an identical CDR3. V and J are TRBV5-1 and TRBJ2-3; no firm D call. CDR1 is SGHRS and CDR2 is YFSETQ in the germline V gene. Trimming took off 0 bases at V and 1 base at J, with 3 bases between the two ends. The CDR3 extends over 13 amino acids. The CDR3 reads CASSLAGTDTQYF. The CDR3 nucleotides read TGCGCCAGCAGCTTGGCGGGCACAGATACGCAGTATTTT.

CDR3: CASSVGVGPDTQYF. DNA of the CDR3: TGTGCCAGCAGCGTGGGGGTGGGGCCAGATACGCAGTATTTT. V and J are TRBV5-5 and TRBJ2-3; D is perhaps TRBD1 or TRBD2 (5 bases each). This CDR3 is built from 14 residues. Trimming removed 4 bases at V and 4 bases at J, with 13 bases between. Germline V CDR1 and CDR2: SGHKS, YYEKEE (reference sequence).

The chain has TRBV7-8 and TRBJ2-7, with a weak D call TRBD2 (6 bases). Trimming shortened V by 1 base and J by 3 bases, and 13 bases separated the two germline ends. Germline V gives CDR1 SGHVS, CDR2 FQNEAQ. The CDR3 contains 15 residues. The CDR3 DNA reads TGTGCCAGCAGCTTAGGGGCGGGACGAGACTACGAGCAGTACTTC. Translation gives CASSLGAGRDYEQYF.

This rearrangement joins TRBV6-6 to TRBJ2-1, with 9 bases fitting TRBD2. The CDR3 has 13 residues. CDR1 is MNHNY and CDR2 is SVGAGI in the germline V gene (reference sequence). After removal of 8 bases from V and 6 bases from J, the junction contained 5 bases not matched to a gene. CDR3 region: CASVASGTNEQFF. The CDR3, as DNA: TGTGCCAGCGTGGCTAGCGGGACCAATGAGCAGTTCTTC.

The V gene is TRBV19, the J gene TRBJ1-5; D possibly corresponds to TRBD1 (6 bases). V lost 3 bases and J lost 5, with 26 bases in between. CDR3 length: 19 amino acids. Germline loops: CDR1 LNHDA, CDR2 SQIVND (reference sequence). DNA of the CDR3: TGTGCCAGTAGTATCTCAACGTGGGGGACACTGATGGGAGATCAGCCCCAGCATTTT. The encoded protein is CASSISTWGTLMGDQPQHF.

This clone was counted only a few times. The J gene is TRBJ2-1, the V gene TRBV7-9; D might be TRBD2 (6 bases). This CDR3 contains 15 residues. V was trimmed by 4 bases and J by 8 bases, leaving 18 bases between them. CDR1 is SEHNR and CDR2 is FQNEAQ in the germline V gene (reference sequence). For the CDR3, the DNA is TGTGCCAGCAGCTCTAGCGAGCCTGGGACTCATGAGCAGTTCTTC. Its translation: CASSSSEPGTHEQFF. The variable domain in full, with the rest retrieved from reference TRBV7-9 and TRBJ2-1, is DTGVSQNPRHKITKRGQNVTFRCDPISEHNRLYWYRQTLGQGPEFLTYFQNEAQLEKSRLLSDRFSAERPKGSFSTLEIQRTEQGDSAMYLCASSSSEPGTHEQFFGPGTRLTVL.

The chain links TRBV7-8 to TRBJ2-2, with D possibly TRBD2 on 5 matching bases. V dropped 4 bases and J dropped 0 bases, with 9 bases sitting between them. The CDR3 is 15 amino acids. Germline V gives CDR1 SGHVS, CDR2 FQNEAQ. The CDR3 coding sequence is TGTGCCAGCAGCTCCAAGCGGACGAACACCGGGGAGCTGTTTTTT. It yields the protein CASSSKRTNTGELFF.

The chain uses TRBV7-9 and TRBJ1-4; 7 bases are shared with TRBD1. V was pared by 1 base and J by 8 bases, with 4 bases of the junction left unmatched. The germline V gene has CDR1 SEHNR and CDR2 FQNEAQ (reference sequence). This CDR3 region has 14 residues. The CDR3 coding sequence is TGTGCCAGCAGCTTAGGACAGGGCCCCGAAAAACTGTTTTTT. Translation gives CASSLGQGPEKLFF.

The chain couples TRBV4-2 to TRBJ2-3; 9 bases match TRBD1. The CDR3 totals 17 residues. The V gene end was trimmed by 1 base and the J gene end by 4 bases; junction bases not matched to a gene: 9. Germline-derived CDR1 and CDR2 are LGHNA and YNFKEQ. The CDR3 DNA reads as TGTGCCAGCAGCCAAGTTGCGGACAGGGGAGAGGCAGATACGCAGTATTTT. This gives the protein CASSQVADRGEADTQYF.

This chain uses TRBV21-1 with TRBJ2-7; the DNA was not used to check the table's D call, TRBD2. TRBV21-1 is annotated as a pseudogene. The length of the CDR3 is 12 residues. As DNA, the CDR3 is TGTGCCAGCAGCCCCTCCCCCTACGAGCAGTACTTC. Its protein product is CASSPSPYEQYF.

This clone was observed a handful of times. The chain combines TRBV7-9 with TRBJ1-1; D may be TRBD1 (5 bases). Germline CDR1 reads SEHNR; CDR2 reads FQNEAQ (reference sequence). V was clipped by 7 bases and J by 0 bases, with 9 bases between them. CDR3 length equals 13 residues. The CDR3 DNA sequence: TGTGCCAGCATTGCCAGGGTGAACACTGAAGCTTTCTTT. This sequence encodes CASIARVNTEAFF. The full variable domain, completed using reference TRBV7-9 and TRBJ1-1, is DTGVSQNPRHKITKRGQNVTFRCDPISEHNRLYWYRQTLGQGPEFLTYFQNEAQLEKSRLLSDRFSAERPKGSFSTLEIQRTEQGDSAMYLCASIARVNTEAFFGQGTRLTVV.

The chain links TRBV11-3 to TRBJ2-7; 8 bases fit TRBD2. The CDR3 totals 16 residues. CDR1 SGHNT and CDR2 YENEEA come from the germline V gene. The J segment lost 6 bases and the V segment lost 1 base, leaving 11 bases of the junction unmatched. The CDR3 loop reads CASSLGTAGARGEQYF. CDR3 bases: TGTGCCAGCAGCTTAGGGACAGCGGGGGCCCGGGGCGAGCAGTACTTC.

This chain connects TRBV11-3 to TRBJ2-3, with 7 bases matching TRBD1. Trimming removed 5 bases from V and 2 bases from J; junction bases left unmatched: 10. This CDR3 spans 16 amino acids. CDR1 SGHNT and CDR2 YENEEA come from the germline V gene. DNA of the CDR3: TGTGCCAGCAGCCAGGGACAGACTGAATACACAGATACGCAGTATTTT. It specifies CASSQGQTEYTDTQYF. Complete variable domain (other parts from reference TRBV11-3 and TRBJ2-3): EAGVVQSPRYKIIEKKQPVAFWCNPISGHNTLYWYLQNLGQGPELLIRYENEEAVDDSQLPKDRFSAERLKGVDSTLKIQPAELGDSAVYLCASSQGQTEYTDTQYFGPGTRLTVL.

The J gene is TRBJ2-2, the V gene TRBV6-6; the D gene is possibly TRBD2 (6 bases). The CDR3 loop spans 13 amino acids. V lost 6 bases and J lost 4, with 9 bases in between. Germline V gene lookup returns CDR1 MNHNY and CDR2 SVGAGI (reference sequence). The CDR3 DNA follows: TGTGCCAGCAGGGAGGGGAGCACCGGGGAGCTGTTTTTT. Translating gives CASREGSTGELFF.

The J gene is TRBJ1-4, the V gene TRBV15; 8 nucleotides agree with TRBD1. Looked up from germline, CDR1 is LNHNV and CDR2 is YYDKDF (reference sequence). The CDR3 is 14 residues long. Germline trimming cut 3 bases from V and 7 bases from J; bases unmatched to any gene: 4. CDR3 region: CATSSTGGGEKLFF. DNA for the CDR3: TGTGCCACCAGCAGCACAGGGGGAGGTGAAAAACTGTTTTTT. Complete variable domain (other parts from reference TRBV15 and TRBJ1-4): DAMVIQNPRYQVTQFGKPVTLSCSQTLNHNVMYWYQQKSSQAPKLLFHYYDKDFNNEADTPDNFQSRRPNTSFCFLDIRSPGLGDTAMYLCATSSTGGGEKLFFGSGTQLSVL.

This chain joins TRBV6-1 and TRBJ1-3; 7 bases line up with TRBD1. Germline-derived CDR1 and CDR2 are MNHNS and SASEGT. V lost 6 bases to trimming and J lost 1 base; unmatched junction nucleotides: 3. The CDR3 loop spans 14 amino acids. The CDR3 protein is CASRSTGSGNTIYF. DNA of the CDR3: TGTGCCAGCAGATCGACAGGGTCTGGAAACACCATATATTTT.

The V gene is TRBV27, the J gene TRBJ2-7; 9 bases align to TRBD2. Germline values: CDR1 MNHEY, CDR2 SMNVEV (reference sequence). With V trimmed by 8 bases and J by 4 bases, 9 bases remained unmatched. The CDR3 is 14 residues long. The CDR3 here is CASRPGLARYEQYF. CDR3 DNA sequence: TGTGCCAGCCGCCCTGGACTAGCGCGTTACGAGCAGTACTTC.